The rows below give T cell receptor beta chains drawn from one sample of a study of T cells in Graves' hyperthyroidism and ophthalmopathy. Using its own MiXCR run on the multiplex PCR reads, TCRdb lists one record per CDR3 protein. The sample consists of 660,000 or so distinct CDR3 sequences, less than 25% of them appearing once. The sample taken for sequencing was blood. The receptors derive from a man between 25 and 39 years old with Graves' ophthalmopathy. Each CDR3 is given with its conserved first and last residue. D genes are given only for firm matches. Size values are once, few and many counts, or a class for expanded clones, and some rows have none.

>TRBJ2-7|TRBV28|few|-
CASGGDSYEQYF
TGTGCCAGCGGCGGTGACTCTTACGAGCAGTACTTC
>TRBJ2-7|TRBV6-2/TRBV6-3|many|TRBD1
CASSLTGTGGYEQYF
TGTGCCAGCAGCTTAACCGGGACAGGGGGCTACGAGCAGTACTTC
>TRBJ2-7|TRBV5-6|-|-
CASSFGGEGGPLYEQYF
TGTGCCAGCAGCTTTGGTGGGGAGGGGGGCCCACTCTACGAGCAGTACTTC
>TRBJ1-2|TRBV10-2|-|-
CASSEIDYGYTF
TGCGCCAGCAGTGAGATCGACTATGGCTACACCTTC
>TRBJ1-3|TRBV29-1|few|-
CSVAGGNTIYF
TGCAGCGTTGCAGGGGGAAACACCATATATTTT
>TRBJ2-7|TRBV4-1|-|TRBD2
CASSHMPAGVYEQYF
TGCGCCAGCAGCCATATGCCAGCGGGAGTATACGAGCAGTACTTC
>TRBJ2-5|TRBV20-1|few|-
CSATNQETQYF
TGCAGTGCTACCAACCAAGAGACCCAGTACTTC
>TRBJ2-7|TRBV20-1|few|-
CSATGGTLTYEQYF
TGCAGTGCTACTGGTGGAACCCTAACCTACGAGCAGTACTTC
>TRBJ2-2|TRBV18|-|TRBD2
CASSSREGTGELFF
TGTGCCAGCTCATCGAGGGAGGGCACCGGGGAGCTGTTTTTT
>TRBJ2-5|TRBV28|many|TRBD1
CASSFYGTGLQETQYF
TGTGCCAGCAGTTTCTATGGGACAGGGCTACAAGAGACCCAGTACTTC
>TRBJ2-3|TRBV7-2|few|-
CASSSAGAVETDTQYF
TGTGCCAGCAGCTCGGCGGGGGCGGTTGAAACAGATACGCAGTATTTT
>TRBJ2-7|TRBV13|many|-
CASSLKGQGSYEQYF
TGTGCCAGCAGCTTAAAAGGGCAGGGCTCCTACGAGCAGTACTTC
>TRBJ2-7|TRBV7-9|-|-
CASSPTGPKDYEQYF
TGTGCCAGCAGCCCGACCGGGCCAAAGGACTACGAGCAGTACTTC
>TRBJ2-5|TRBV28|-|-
CASRRDIETQYF
TGTGCCAGCCGGCGGGACATCGAGACCCAGTACTTC
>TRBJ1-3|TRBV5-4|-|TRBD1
CASSLGQGARGNTIYF
TGTGCCAGCAGCTTGGGGCAGGGGGCGCGAGGAAACACCATATATTTT
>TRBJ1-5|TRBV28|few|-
CASSWAGRLGNQPQHF
TGTGCCAGCAGTTGGGCCGGGCGATTGGGCAATCAGCCCCAGCATTTT
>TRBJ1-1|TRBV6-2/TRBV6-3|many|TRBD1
CASSYSAQQGAMTEAFF
TGTGCCAGCAGTTACTCCGCTCAACAGGGGGCGATGACTGAAGCTTTCTTT
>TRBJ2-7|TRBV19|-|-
CASSAWMNSYEQYF
TGTGCCAGTAGTGCCTGGATGAACTCCTACGAGCAGTACTTC
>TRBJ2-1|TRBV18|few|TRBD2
CASSSGASGMVEQFF
TGTGCCAGCTCCTCCGGGGCTAGCGGGATGGTTGAGCAGTTCTTC
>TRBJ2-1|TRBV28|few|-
CASSFMVADEYNEQFF
TGTGCCAGCAGTTTTATGGTAGCGGATGAATACAATGAGCAGTTCTTC
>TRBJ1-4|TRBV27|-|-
CASRDTATNEKLFF
TGTGCCAGCAGGGACACAGCAACTAATGAAAAACTGTTTTTT
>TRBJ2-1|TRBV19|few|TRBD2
CASSRGAGGHNEQFF
TGTGCCAGTAGTAGGGGAGCGGGAGGCCACAATGAGCAGTTCTTC
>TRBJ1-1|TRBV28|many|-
CVTEYHTEAFF
TGTGTGACGGAGTATCACACTGAAGCTTTCTTT
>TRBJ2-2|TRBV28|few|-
CASMRVPTTGELFF
TGTGCCAGCATGAGGGTACCCACCACCGGGGAGCTGTTTTTT
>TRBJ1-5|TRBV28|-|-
CASSSTTGLSNQPQHF
TGTGCCAGCAGTTCAACGACAGGTTTAAGCAATCAGCCCCAGCATTTT
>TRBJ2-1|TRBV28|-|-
CASSSSSGDYNEQFF
TGTGCCAGCAGTTCATCATCGGGAGATTACAATGAGCAGTTCTTC
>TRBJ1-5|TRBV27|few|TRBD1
CASSPGTAHNQPQHF
TGTGCCAGCAGTCCCGGGACAGCACATAATCAGCCCCAGCATTTT
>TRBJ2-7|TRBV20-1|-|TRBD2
CSALIRAGVSYEQYF
TGCAGTGCTTTAATCAGAGCGGGAGTATCCTACGAGCAGTACTTC
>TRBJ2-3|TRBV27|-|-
CASSFLASDGTDTQYF
TGTGCCAGCAGTTTTCTGGCTAGCGATGGGACAGATACGCAGTATTTT
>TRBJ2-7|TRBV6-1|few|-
CASSDGTGLGYEQYF
TGTGCCAGCAGTGACGGGACCGGTTTAGGGTACGAGCAGTACTTC
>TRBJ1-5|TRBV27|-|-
CASSLFGGNQPQHF
TGTGCCAGCAGTTTATTTGGGGGCAATCAGCCCCAGCATTTT
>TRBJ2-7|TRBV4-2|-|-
CASSQDLTSYEQYF
TGTGCCAGCAGCCAAGATTTGACCAGCTACGAGCAGTACTTC
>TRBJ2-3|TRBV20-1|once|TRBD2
CSARDVGVTSGSTTDTQYF
TGCAGTGCTAGAGATGTCGGGGTGACTAGCGGGAGTACTACAGATACGCAGTATTTT
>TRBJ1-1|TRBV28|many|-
CASSFGGVKYTEAFF
TGTGCCAGCAGTTTCGGGGGGGTCAAATACACTGAAGCTTTCTTT
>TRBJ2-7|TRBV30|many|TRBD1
CAWEKQGAGEQYF
TGTGCCTGGGAGAAGCAGGGGGCGGGCGAGCAGTACTTC
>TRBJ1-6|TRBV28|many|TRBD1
CASSSSMQGAGSPLHF
TGTGCCAGCAGTTCGTCGATGCAGGGGGCAGGTTCACCCCTCCACTTT
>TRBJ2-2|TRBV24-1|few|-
CATLSGTGELFF
TGTGCCACCCTCTCGGGGACCGGGGAGCTGTTTTTT
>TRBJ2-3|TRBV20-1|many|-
CSARDPIEVTDTQYF
TGCAGTGCTAGAGATCCGATCGAGGTCACAGATACGCAGTATTTT
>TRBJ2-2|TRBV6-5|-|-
CASSYDPANTGELFF
TGTGCCAGCAGTTATGATCCCGCGAACACCGGGGAGCTGTTTTTT
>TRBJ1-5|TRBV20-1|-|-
CSAPGTASGQPQHF
TGCAGTGCCCCCGGGACGGCCTCGGGGCAGCCCCAGCATTTT
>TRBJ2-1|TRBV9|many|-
CASSGRDAPYNEQFF
TGTGCCAGCAGCGGCCGGGACGCCCCATACAATGAGCAGTTCTTC
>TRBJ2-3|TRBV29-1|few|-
CSVAGRALDTQYF
TGCAGCGTTGCGGGACGCGCCCTCGATACGCAGTATTTT
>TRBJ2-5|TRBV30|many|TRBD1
CAWSVPAGGLQTQYF
TGTGCCTGGAGTGTACCGGCAGGGGGCTTGCAGACCCAGTACTTC
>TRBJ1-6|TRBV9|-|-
CASSAGTSPDSPLHF
TGTGCCAGCAGCGCTGGGACCTCCCCTGATTCACCCCTCCACTTT
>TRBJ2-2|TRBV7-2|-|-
CASSLGGASNTGELFF
TGTGCCAGCAGCTTAGGAGGAGCATCGAACACCGGGGAGCTGTTTTTT
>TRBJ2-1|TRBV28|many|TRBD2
CASSLSLAGGYNEQFF
TGTGCCAGCAGTTTGTCGTTAGCGGGAGGCTACAATGAGCAGTTCTTC
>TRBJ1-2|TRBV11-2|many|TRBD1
CASSAGQGGYTF
TGTGCCAGCAGCGCCGGACAGGGTGGCTACACCTTC
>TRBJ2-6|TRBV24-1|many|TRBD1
CATSDPRQGDFRANVLTF
TGTGCCACCAGTGATCCCCGACAGGGTGATTTTAGGGCCAACGTCCTGACTTTC
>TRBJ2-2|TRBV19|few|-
CASSTGLNTGELFF
TGTGCCAGTAGCACAGGACTGAACACCGGGGAGCTGTTTTTT
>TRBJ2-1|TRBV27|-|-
CASSLSWLGGSYNEQFF
TGTGCCAGCAGTTTATCCTGGCTAGGGGGCTCCTACAATGAGCAGTTCTTC
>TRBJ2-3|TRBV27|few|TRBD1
CASSWKQGASPYTQYF
TGTGCCAGCAGTTGGAAACAGGGGGCATCTCCTTATACGCAGTATTTT
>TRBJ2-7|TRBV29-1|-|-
CSAAGQTGPDSYEQYF
TGCAGCGCCGCGGGACAGACGGGACCAGACTCCTACGAGCAGTACTTC
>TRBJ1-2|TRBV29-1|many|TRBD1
CSVVVTTGEGYTF
TGCAGCGTTGTAGTCACGACAGGGGAAGGCTACACCTTC
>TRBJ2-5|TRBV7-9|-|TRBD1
CASSSLARTGKETQYF
TGTGCCAGCAGCTCTTTGGCCCGGACAGGGAAGGAGACCCAGTACTTC
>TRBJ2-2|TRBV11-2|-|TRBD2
CASSLSPGRARTGELFF
TGTGCCAGCAGCTTAAGTCCCGGGAGGGCCCGTACCGGGGAGCTGTTTTTT
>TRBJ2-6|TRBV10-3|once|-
CAISEEVSGANVLTF
TGTGCCATCAGTGAGGAGGTGTCTGGGGCCAACGTCCTGACTTTC
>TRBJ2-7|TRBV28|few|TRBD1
CASRGGTGFIHEQYF
TGTGCCAGCAGAGGGGGGACAGGGTTTATCCACGAGCAGTACTTC
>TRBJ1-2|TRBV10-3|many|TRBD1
CAIRPGQGSEGYTF
TGTGCCATCAGGCCGGGACAGGGTTCAGAAGGCTACACCTTC